This TCR beta chain was identified during a study of shared clonotypes between healthy human individuals. Investigators spread the genomic DNA of each subset evenly over several immunoSEQ plates. Assay: immunoSEQ multiplex PCR; the TCRdb copy retains only in-frame clones and omits some. The sample holds roughly 890,000 clones, 80% to 95% seen once. The germline CDR1 and CDR2 sequences are SEHNR and FQNEAQ (reference sequence). Trimming stripped 0 bases from V and 1 base from J, with 16 bases between. The CDR3 is 18 amino acids. CD8 cells regarded as naive lacked CD45RO, were positively chosen for CCR7, and omitted terminally differentiated effector memory CD45RA+ cells.

Specimen: naive CD8+ T cells sorted from blood. The clonotype originates from a man under 40 in good health. V usage is TRBV7-9 and J usage is TRBJ2-1; D unclear. CDR3 in amino acids: CASSLAYPGSSSYNEQFF. The CDR3 DNA follows: TGTGCCAGCAGCTTAGCGTACCCTGGGTCCTCATCCTACAATGAGCAGTTCTTC.